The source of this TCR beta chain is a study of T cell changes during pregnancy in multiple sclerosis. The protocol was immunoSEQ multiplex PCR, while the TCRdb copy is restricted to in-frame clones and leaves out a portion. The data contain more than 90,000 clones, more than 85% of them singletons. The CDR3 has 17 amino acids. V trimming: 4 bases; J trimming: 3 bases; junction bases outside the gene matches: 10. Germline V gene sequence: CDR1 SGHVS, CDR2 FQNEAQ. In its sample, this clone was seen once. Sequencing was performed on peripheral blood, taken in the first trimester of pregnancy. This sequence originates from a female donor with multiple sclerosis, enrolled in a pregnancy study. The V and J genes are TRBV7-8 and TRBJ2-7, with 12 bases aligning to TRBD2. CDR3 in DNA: TGTGCCAGCAGCTCCCCCACTAGCGGGAGGTTTGGCTACGAGCAGTACTTC. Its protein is CASSSPTSGRFGYEQYF.